The 20 T cell receptor beta chains below were found in one sample sequenced in a study of healthy donors' naive CD4 and CD8 T cells. Each TCR library used 500 ng of total RNA and a linear amplification protocol. A single record per CDR3 protein comes from TCRdb applying MiXCR to the reads. Among about 180,000 distinct CDR3 sequences listed, around three quarters were seen once. Sequencing was performed on naive CD4+ and CD8+ T cells sorted from blood, pooled from several donors. The receptor set was obtained from a pool of human donors in good health; the sample pools cells from several healthy donors.

This clonotype has at least ten counts. V gene TRBV29-1 combines with J gene TRBJ2-7, with 7 nucleotides matching TRBD1. With V trimmed by 4 bases and J by 2 bases, 2 bases remained unmatched. There are 12 residues in the CDR3. Germline lookup yields CDR1 SQVTM and CDR2 ANQGSEA. CDR3 region: CSVGDSTYEQYF. The CDR3 bases are TGCAGCGTTGGGGACAGTACCTACGAGCAGTACTTC.

This clonotype was seen more than once but under ten times. The chain is built from TRBV29-1 and TRBJ2-7; the match to TRBD2 covers 13 bases. The germline V gene has CDR1 SQVTM and CDR2 ANQGSEA. With V trimmed by 4 bases and J by 6 bases, 9 bases remained unmatched. CDR3 length: 15 residues. CDR3 DNA: TGCAGCGTTGCATCTGGGACTAGCGGGATCGGCGAGCAGTACTTC. Protein product: CSVASGTSGIGEQYF.

The chain links TRBV2 to TRBJ2-1; possibly TRBD2 for D (6 bases). Looked up from germline, CDR1 is SNHLY and CDR2 is FYNNEI. V was clipped by 4 bases and J by 3 bases, with 10 bases between them. The CDR3 is 14 residues long. The CDR3 loop is CASSVGGVYNEQFF. In nucleotides, the CDR3 is TGTGCCAGCAGTGTGGGAGGAGTCTACAATGAGCAGTTCTTC.

The rearrangement uses TRBV7-8 and TRBJ2-5, with 9 positions matching TRBD2. CDR1 is SGHVS and CDR2 is FQNEAQ in the germline V gene. The J segment lost 1 base and the V segment lost 2 bases, leaving 5 bases of the junction unmatched. The CDR3 length is 16 residues. The CDR3 nucleotides read TGTGCCAGCAGCTTATATGGTAGCGGGGGCCAAGAGACCCAGTACTTC. The encoded protein is CASSLYGSGGQETQYF.

A few counts support this clonotype. The genes are TRBV29-1 and TRBJ1-2; 9 bases align to TRBD1. The CDR3 is 14 amino acids. V was pared by 7 bases and J by 6 bases, with 12 bases of the junction left unmatched. The germline V gene encodes CDR1 SQVTM and CDR2 ANQGSEA. CDR3 nucleotide sequence: TGCAGCGGAGACCCGGGACAGGGTTTCGATGGCTACACCTTC. Its protein product is CSGDPGQGFDGYTF. The whole variable domain, filled in from reference TRBV29-1 and TRBJ1-2, reads SAVISQKPSRDICQRGTSLTIQCQVDSQVTMMFWYRQQPGQSLTLIATANQGSEATYESGFVIDKFPISRPNLTFSTLTVSNMSPEDSSIYLCSGDPGQGFDGYTFGSGTRLTVV.

V is TRBV2 and J is TRBJ2-7, with 10 bases that match TRBD2. The trim removed 4 bases at V and 1 base at J, leaving 4 bases unmatched. The germline V gene encodes CDR1 SNHLY and CDR2 FYNNEI. The CDR3 loop spans 15 amino acids. CDR3 nucleotides: TGTGCCAGCAGTGTTAAACTAGCGGGGTCCTACGAGCAGTACTTC. Translating gives CASSVKLAGSYEQYF.

This clonotype has more than one count but fewer than ten. The chain couples TRBV6-5 to TRBJ2-7; tentatively, D is TRBD2 (6 bases). Germline V gives CDR1 MNHEY, CDR2 SVGAGI. V was trimmed by 7 bases and J by 7 bases, leaving 20 bases between them. The CDR3 loop spans 14 amino acids. The DNA of the CDR3 is TGTGCCAGCACCGAACTAGCCAACATGGGGGAGCAGTACTTC. Translated, it gives CASTELANMGEQYF.

The V call is TRBV6-1, the J call TRBJ1-2; the D is unclear. CDR1 and CDR2 (germline): MNHNS, SASEGT. Between the trimmed V and J ends, which lost 7 bases and 4 bases, there was a span of 13 bases. The CDR3 is made up of 13 amino acids. CDR3: CASNEGSSYGYTF. CDR3 DNA: TGTGCCAGCAATGAGGGATCTTCCTATGGCTACACCTTC.

This chain links TRBV29-1 with TRBJ1-1; no firm D call. The germline CDR1 and CDR2 sequences are SQVTM and ANQGSEA. Trimming removed 8 bases at V and 1 base at J, with 17 bases between. The CDR3 extends over 14 amino acids. The CDR3 reads CSQSHGPANTEAFF. DNA for the CDR3: TGCAGCCAATCGCATGGGCCAGCGAACACTGAAGCTTTCTTT.

The chain combines TRBV19 with TRBJ1-5, with D possibly TRBD1 on 6 matching bases. The CDR3 extends over 16 amino acids. Trimming left V 4 bases short and J 2 bases short, with 15 bases between. The germline CDR1 and CDR2 sequences are LNHDA and SQIVND (reference sequence). CDR3 bases: TGTGCCAGTAGTAACAAACAGGGTCTCGGCAATCAGCCCCAGCATTTT. Translated, it gives CASSNKQGLGNQPQHF.

In this sample, this clonotype turned up once. The rearrangement links TRBV19 to TRBJ1-5; D gene ambiguous. The CDR3 is 13 residues long. Trimming shortened V by 9 bases and J by 4 bases, and 13 bases separated the two germline ends. The germline V gene encodes CDR1 LNHDA and CDR2 SQIVND (reference sequence). CDR3: CASLSQHNQPQHF. CDR3 nucleotide sequence: TGTGCCAGCCTAAGCCAGCATAATCAGCCCCAGCATTTT.

The chain couples TRBV29-1 to TRBJ2-7; 9 positions agree with TRBD1. Germline V gene lookup returns CDR1 SQVTM and CDR2 ANQGSEA. V shed 3 bases, J shed 2 bases, and the junction held 2 bases outside the gene matches. The CDR3 is 13 amino acids. Written as DNA, the CDR3 is TGCAGCGTTGAGGGGGACAGGGCCTACGAGCAGTACTTC. Amino acid sequence: CSVEGDRAYEQYF.

This clonotype turned up a few times. The V and J genes are TRBV19 and TRBJ2-3, with TRBD2 matching over 10 bases. Germline CDR1 is LNHDA and CDR2 is SQIVND (reference sequence). This CDR3 contains 15 residues. The J segment lost 3 bases and the V segment lost 9 bases, leaving 9 bases of the junction unmatched. The CDR3 protein is CASNLAGASTDTQYF. In DNA, the CDR3 is TGTGCCAGCAATCTAGCGGGAGCCTCAACAGATACGCAGTATTTT.

This clonotype was observed a handful of times. The chain couples TRBV29-1 to TRBJ1-5; the match to TRBD1 covers 9 bases. CDR3 size: 13 residues. Germline CDR1 and CDR2: SQVTM and ANQGSEA. The V and J ends lost 6 bases and 0 bases, in that order; junction bases with no gene match: 0. CDR3: CSVGQGSNQPQHF. DNA of the CDR3: TGCAGCGTGGGACAGGGTAGCAATCAGCCCCAGCATTTT.

The chain combines TRBV11-2 with TRBJ2-7; TRBD1 is a possible D gene (5 bases). V lost 1 base and J 0 bases, leaving 13 bases between the germline ends. This CDR3 is built from 16 residues. Germline lookup yields CDR1 SGHAT and CDR2 FQNNGV. CDR3 amino acids: CASSLGRQRSSYEQYV. CDR3 coding DNA: TGTGCCAGCAGCTTAGGGAGACAGCGCTCCTCCTACGAGCAGTACGTC.

This clonotype was detected a few times. The genes are TRBV27 and TRBJ1-1; TRBD1 might be the D (6 bases). V gave up 6 bases and J gave up 1 base, with 15 bases separating them. This CDR3 contains 15 residues. Germline V gives CDR1 MNHEY, CDR2 SMNVEV (reference sequence). CDR3 sequence reads: CASRRDAGANTEAFF. DNA for the CDR3: TGTGCCAGCAGGCGGGACGCGGGGGCGAACACTGAAGCTTTCTTT.

V usage is TRBV7-9 and J usage is TRBJ2-7, with 9 bases lining up with TRBD2. The CDR3 totals 14 residues. V gave up 6 bases and J gave up 3 bases; unmatched junction bases: 6. Germline V lookup: CDR1 SEHNR, CDR2 FQNEAQ (reference sequence). Here the CDR3 reads CASRPPSGVYEQYF. The DNA for the CDR3 is TGTGCCAGCAGGCCTCCTAGCGGGGTCTACGAGCAGTACTTC.

The chain couples TRBV7-8 to TRBJ2-5, with a possible D match to TRBD2 (5 bases). The CDR3 is 12 amino acids. Germline CDR1 SGHVS, CDR2 FQNEAQ. V was shortened by 10 bases and J by 5 bases, with 14 bases between the two germline ends. The CDR3 DNA reads as TGTGCCACCGCTAGGGAGCGGGAGACCCAGTACTTC. It is translated as CATARERETQYF.

This clonotype came up a few times. The chain employs TRBV6-2 or TRBV6-3 and TRBJ2-3; 9 nucleotides agree with TRBD1. The CDR3 is made up of 16 amino acids. After removal of 2 bases from V and 4 bases from J, the junction contained 7 bases not matched to a gene. CDR1 and CDR2 from the germline V gene are MNHEY and SVGEGT. The CDR3 loop reads CASSYTGTGWPDTQYF. The CDR3 coding sequence is TGTGCCAGCAGTTACACCGGGACAGGGTGGCCAGATACGCAGTATTTT.

The chain recombines TRBV29-1 with TRBJ1-2, with 7 bases matching TRBD1. The V segment lost 0 bases and the J segment 5 bases; nucleotides outside the gene matches: 9. The CDR3 runs 15 residues. In germline, CDR1 is SQVTM, CDR2 ANQGSEA. The chain's CDR3 is CSVEDPGQLNYGYTF. CDR3 sequence (DNA): TGCAGCGTTGAAGATCCGGGACAGTTAAATTATGGCTACACCTTC.